The 29 T cell receptor beta chains below all came from one sample that was sequenced in a study of blood T cell repertoires in COVID-19. Sequenced by immunoSEQ multiplex PCR; TCRdb stores in-frame clones only, minus some. The sample lists under 300,000 clones; about 83% were seen once. Sequences were obtained from peripheral blood. The source is a man aged 80 or over with acute or convalescent COVID-19.

The chain joins TRBV7-8 to TRBJ2-3; D might be TRBD1 (5 bases). This CDR3 is 13 amino acids long. Germline V gives CDR1 SGHVS, CDR2 FQNEAQ. Deletions cut 4 bases from V and 5 bases from J, with 10 bases between. CDR3 residues: CASSSDSRDTQYF. CDR3 sequence (DNA): TGTGCCAGCAGCTCAGACAGCCGAGATACGCAGTATTTT.

The chain links TRBV6-5 to TRBJ2-3; the match to TRBD2 covers 10 bases. Per the germline V gene, CDR1 is MNHEY and CDR2 is SVGAGI. The CDR3 loop spans 15 amino acids. The junction had 9 bases not matched to a gene; V was cut back by 6 bases and J by 6 bases. The CDR3 DNA follows: TGTGCCAGCAGCCTTGAGGGACTAGCGACCGATACGCAGTATTTT. Amino acids: CASSLEGLATDTQYF.

J is TRBJ2-2 and V is TRBV18; 12 bases align to TRBD2. Trimming cost V 3 bases and J 5 bases; bases outside gene matches: 7. This CDR3 spans 17 amino acids. Per the germline V gene, CDR1 is KGHSH and CDR2 is LQKENI. CDR3 nucleotides: TGTGCCAGCTCACCGAGGGGACTAGCGGGCTCGACCGGGGAGCTGTTTTTT. The encoded protein is CASSPRGLAGSTGELFF.

The rearrangement links TRBV5-1 to TRBJ2-4; 11 nucleotides match TRBD1. V shed 1 base and J 3 bases; nucleotides not matched to a gene: 6. CDR3 length: 17 residues. Germline lookup yields CDR1 SGHRS and CDR2 YFSETQ. The CDR3 DNA follows: TGCGCCAGCAGCTTGTTTGTGGGACAGGGGGACAAAAACATTCAGTACTTC. Encoded protein: CASSLFVGQGDKNIQYF. Variable domain in full (rest from reference TRBV5-1 and TRBJ2-4): KAGVTQTPRYLIKTRGQQVTLSCSPISGHRSVSWYQQTPGQGLQFLFEYFSETQRNKGNFPGRFSGRQFSNSRSEMNVSTLELGDSALYLCASSLFVGQGDKNIQYFGAGTRLSVL.

The rearrangement joins TRBV7-2 to TRBJ1-2, with TRBD1 identical over 7 bases. With 3 bases clipped from V and 3 bases from J, the junction kept 4 bases outside the gene matches. Germline V gives CDR1 SGHTA, CDR2 FQGNSA. The CDR3 is 14 residues long. The CDR3 reads CASSFDGTDYGYTF. The DNA for the CDR3 is TGTGCCAGCAGCTTCGACGGGACAGACTATGGCTACACCTTC.

The genes are TRBV28 and TRBJ2-7; 8 nucleotides align to TRBD2. Germline V gene sequence: CDR1 MDHEN, CDR2 SYDVKM. This CDR3 comprises 16 residues. The J segment lost 4 bases and the V segment lost 3 bases, leaving 11 bases of the junction unmatched. The CDR3 DNA reads as TGTGCCAGCAGTTTCGGGAGGGCAGGGGAGGGTTACGAGCAGTACTTC. Amino acid sequence: CASSFGRAGEGYEQYF.

In DNA form, the CDR3 reads TGTGCCAGTAATGACAGGCCCATAGAAAAACTGTTTTTT. Translation gives CASNDRPIEKLFF. The chain combines TRBV19 with TRBJ1-4, with D possibly matching TRBD1 (6 bases). V lost 7 bases and J lost 8, with 14 bases in between. This CDR3 is built from 13 residues. The germline V gene encodes CDR1 LNHDA and CDR2 SQIVND (reference sequence).

This clone was found once. V usage is TRBV6-6 and J usage is TRBJ1-2, with a possible D match to TRBD1 (6 bases). V lost 6 bases to trimming and J lost 5 bases, with 10 bases between them. This CDR3 has 12 amino acids. Germline V lookup: CDR1 MNHNY, CDR2 SVGAGI (reference sequence). The CDR3 DNA reads TGTGCCAGCAGCCCGACAGGATATGGCTACACCTTC. Encoded protein: CASSPTGYGYTF.

A word on this clone: This clone may be a read error of a much larger clone one base away. This same CDR3 is encoded by further DNA sequences in the sample. The rearrangement links TRBV6-5 to TRBJ1-1; D remains unclear. Per germline, CDR1 MNHEY and CDR2 SVGAGI. With 2 bases removed from V and 8 bases from J, the gap between germline ends came to 6 bases. CDR3 length: 11 residues. The CDR3 DNA reads as TGTGCCAGCAGTTACGCCGGGGAAGCTTTCTTT. This translates into CASSYAGEAFF.

The J gene is TRBJ1-1, the V gene TRBV29-1, with D possibly matching TRBD1 (5 bases). Per germline, CDR1 SQVTM and CDR2 ANQGSEA. CDR3 length: 15 amino acids. V lost 4 bases to trimming and J lost 2 bases, with 17 bases between them. The CDR3 DNA reads as TGCAGCGTTGGAGGAATTGCAGGGCTTAACACTGAAGCTTTCTTT. It codes for CSVGGIAGLNTEAFF.

The rearrangement uses TRBV2 and TRBJ1-5; D gene ambiguous. Germline V gene lookup returns CDR1 SNHLY and CDR2 FYNNEI. The V end lost 5 bases, the J end lost 3 bases, and 23 bases lay between the germline ends. The CDR3 consists of 18 residues. CDR3 in DNA: TGTGCCAGCAGTCCTTTCATGTCACAGTTGACGTCCAATCAGCCCCAGCATTTT. Translating it yields CASSPFMSQLTSNQPQHF.

V and J are TRBV5-1 and TRBJ2-2; D ambiguous. The V end was cut by 2 bases, the J end by 0 bases, with 8 bases between. Per the germline V gene, CDR1 is SGHRS and CDR2 is YFSETQ. CDR3 size: 15 residues. In DNA, the CDR3 is TGCGCCAGCAGCTTCCGAGATACGAACACCGGGGAGCTGTTTTTT. Translation gives CASSFRDTNTGELFF.

This clone was seen once. V gene TRBV18 combines with J gene TRBJ2-7, with D unresolved. CDR1 and CDR2 (germline): KGHSH, LQKENI. V dropped 6 bases and J dropped 2 bases, with 11 bases sitting between them. CDR3 length: 13 amino acids. This CDR3 is CASSPGSAYEQYF. Written as DNA, the CDR3 is TGTGCCAGCTCGCCCGGCAGCGCCTACGAGCAGTACTTC.

The chain combines TRBV28 with TRBJ2-1; 9 nucleotides match TRBD1. V shed 8 bases and J 7 bases; nucleotides not matched to a gene: 9. The CDR3 totals 14 residues. Germline V gives CDR1 MDHEN, CDR2 SYDVKM. The CDR3 region has the DNA TGTGCCAGCCGCCAGGGACAGGGCCGAAATGAGCAGTTCTTC. Translated, it gives CASRQGQGRNEQFF.

CDR3 protein: CASSLGAGRTEAFF. For the CDR3, the DNA is TGTGCCAGCAGCTTAGGGGCGGGTAGGACTGAAGCTTTCTTT. The chain links TRBV11-3 to TRBJ1-1, with no clear D. Trimming removed 1 base from V and 5 bases from J, with 11 bases in between. Looked up from germline, CDR1 is SGHNT and CDR2 is YENEEA. The length of the CDR3 is 14 residues.

The V gene is TRBV5-6, the J gene TRBJ1-3; D gene ambiguous. Looked up from germline, CDR1 is SGHDT and CDR2 is YYEEEE. The CDR3 consists of 16 residues. V shed 5 bases and J shed 0 bases, with 15 bases lying between them. CDR3: CASSLEAPISGNTIYF. CDR3 sequence (DNA): TGTGCCAGCAGTCTAGAGGCTCCCATCTCTGGAAACACCATATATTTT. Using reference TRBV5-6 and TRBJ1-3 for the parts outside the CDR3, the full variable domain is DAGVTQSPTHLIKTRGQQVTLRCSPKSGHDTVSWYQQALGQGPQFIFQYYEEEERQRGNFPDRFSGHQFPNYSSELNVNALLLGDSALYLCASSLEAPISGNTIYFGEGSWLTVV.

This clone was found once. The gene calls are TRBV21-1 and TRBJ1-2; whether TRBD1, the table's D call, matches the DNA was not checked. TRBV21-1 is flagged as a pseudogene. The length of the CDR3 is 12 residues. CDR3 nucleotides: TGTGCCAGCAGCAAAGTAGGGGGTGGCTACACCTTC. Translation: CASSKVGGGYTF.

V usage is TRBV15 and J usage is TRBJ2-1; TRBD2 matches 11 bases. The germline CDR1 and CDR2 sequences are LNHNV and YYDKDF (reference sequence). V lost 3 bases and J lost 4; bases outside the gene matches: 14. The CDR3 has 19 amino acids. This chain's CDR3 is CATSRGLADTGGVYNEQFF. Here the CDR3 DNA reads TGTGCCACCAGCAGGGGACTAGCGGACACGGGGGGGGTTTACAATGAGCAGTTCTTC.

The V gene is TRBV2, the J gene TRBJ2-7; a possible D gene is TRBD2 (6 bases). Germline CDR1 is SNHLY and CDR2 is FYNNEI. V lost 5 bases, J lost 4 bases, and 15 bases lay in between. The CDR3 totals 14 residues. CDR3 nucleotide sequence: TGTGCCAGCAGTTCGGGGGTGGTTCAGTACGAGCAGTACTTC. The encoded protein is CASSSGVVQYEQYF.

The chain combines TRBV28 with TRBJ2-3, with TRBD1 matching over 9 bases. The germline CDR1 and CDR2 sequences are MDHEN and SYDVKM. Trimming cost V 6 bases and J 3 bases; bases outside gene matches: 7. The CDR3 totals 15 residues. For the CDR3, the DNA is TGTGCCAGCAGATTCGGACAGGGGTCAACAGATACGCAGTATTTT. Its translation: CASRFGQGSTDTQYF.

The chain links TRBV4-1 to TRBJ1-3; 7 nucleotides line up with TRBD1. V shed 0 bases and J 0 bases; nucleotides not matched to a gene: 11. CDR3 size: 19 residues. Germline V gene sequence: CDR1 MGHRA, CDR2 YSYEKL. The CDR3 coding sequence is TGCGCCAGCAGCCAAGATCAAGGAAGGCCAGGGGGCTCTGGAAACACCATATATTTT. Its translation is CASSQDQGRPGGSGNTIYF.

V usage is TRBV6-5 and J usage is TRBJ2-7; 7 nucleotides line up with TRBD2. V shed 7 bases and J 5 bases; nucleotides not matched to a gene: 11. Germline values: CDR1 MNHEY, CDR2 SVGAGI. The CDR3 extends over 14 amino acids. CDR3 in amino acids: CASTPAVGGNEQYF. In nucleotides, the CDR3 is TGTGCCAGCACCCCCGCCGTCGGGGGGAACGAGCAGTACTTC.

This clone has just one count. The chain has TRBV7-3 and TRBJ2-1, with TRBD2 identical over 7 bases. The CDR3 covers 18 residues. Germline loops: CDR1 SGHTA, CDR2 FQGTGA. With 1 base clipped from V and 6 bases from J, the junction kept 15 bases outside the gene matches. Here the CDR3 reads CASSLKAGAGYFANEQFF. CDR3 in DNA: TGTGCCAGCAGCTTAAAGGCGGGAGCCGGCTACTTCGCCAATGAGCAGTTCTTC.

The V gene is TRBV9, the J gene TRBJ1-3, with D possibly TRBD1 on 5 matching bases. V lost 1 base and J 0 bases, leaving 11 bases between the germline ends. CDR3 length: 16 amino acids. Germline CDR1 and CDR2: SGDLS and YYNGEE. The CDR3 region has the DNA TGTGCCAGCAGCGTAAGTTCAGGGTACTCTGGAAACACCATATATTTT. It codes for CASSVSSGYSGNTIYF.

This clone was recorded a few times. The DNA for the CDR3 is TGTGCCAGTAGTAGCTCTAGCGGTTACAATGAGCAGTTCTTC. Protein sequence: CASSSSSGYNEQFF. The rearrangement joins TRBV19 to TRBJ2-1; 7 nucleotides line up with TRBD2. J gave up 4 bases and V 4 bases, and 4 bases lay outside the gene matches. In germline, CDR1 is LNHDA, CDR2 SQIVND (reference sequence). CDR3 size: 14 residues.

The chain employs TRBV12-5 and TRBJ2-3, with 12 bases that match TRBD2. The germline gives CDR1 LGHNT, CDR2 FRNRAP. CDR3 size: 17 residues. V dropped 7 bases and J dropped 0; count of bases not matched to a gene: 8. The CDR3 DNA is TGTGCTAGTGACCTACTAGCGGGGGGCCCTAGCACAGATACGCAGTATTTT. Amino acids: CASDLLAGGPSTDTQYF.

This chain uses TRBV5-4 with TRBJ2-5; D is unclear. V was cut by 4 bases and J by 2 bases, with 3 bases left in between. The CDR3 spans 11 residues. Germline V gene sequence: CDR1 SGHNT, CDR2 YYREEE (reference sequence). This CDR3 reads CASSAQETQYF. The CDR3 region has the DNA TGTGCCAGCAGCGCGCAAGAGACCCAGTACTTC.

V usage is TRBV2 and J usage is TRBJ2-2, with D unresolved. The ends were cut back, 4 bases at V and 6 bases at J, with 6 bases in the middle. The CDR3 has 12 amino acids. CDR1 is SNHLY, CDR2 FYNNEI, per germline. The DNA of the CDR3 is TGTGCCAGCAGTGGAGACTCCGGGGAGCTGTTTTTT. It encodes CASSGDSGELFF.

CDR3 sequence: CSVSTANTEAFF. CDR3 nucleotides: TGCAGCGTTTCTACAGCGAACACTGAAGCTTTCTTT. J is TRBJ1-1 and V is TRBV29-1; D is undetermined. CDR3 size: 12 residues. V was trimmed by 5 bases and J by 1 base, leaving 8 bases between them. Germline V gene lookup returns CDR1 SQVTM and CDR2 ANQGSEA. Variable domain in full (rest from reference TRBV29-1 and TRBJ1-1): SAVISQKPSRDICQRGTSLTIQCQVDSQVTMMFWYRQQPGQSLTLIATANQGSEATYESGFVIDKFPISRPNLTFSTLTVSNMSPEDSSIYLCSVSTANTEAFFGQGTRLTVV.